A selection of T cell receptor beta chains follows, all from one sample in a study of beta chain features in type 1 diabetes. Using immunoSEQ multiplex PCR, the repertoire was profiled, and TCRdb retains in-frame clones only, with some absent. Altogether fewer than 55,000 clones are present, roughly 40% being singletons, with the ten largest covering over 1.1%. Specimen: Tregs from blood. The receptors come from a man between 25 and 39 years old with type 1 diabetes. Both conserved end residues are part of each CDR3. A D gene is named only where the DNA matches it firmly. The listing skips clone size in some rows; elsewhere it reads once, few, many or a size class.

CDR3aa: CSAGGGLAGGTDTQYF
CDR3nt: TGCAGCGCCGGGGGGGGACTAGCGGGGGGAACAGATACGCAGTATTTT
len: 16
d_gene: TRBD2
j_gene: TRBJ2-3
abundance: few
v_gene: TRBV29-1

CDR3aa: CASSSLAGGEDEQFF
CDR3nt: TGTGCCAGCAGCTCATTAGCGGGGGGTGAGGATGAGCAGTTCTTC
len: 15
d_gene: TRBD2
j_gene: TRBJ2-1
abundance: once
v_gene: TRBV7-9

CDR3aa: CATAPGTYEQYF
CDR3nt: TGTGCCACCGCACCAGGTACCTACGAGCAGTACTTC
len: 12
d_gene: NA
j_gene: TRBJ2-7
abundance: few
v_gene: TRBV6-5

CDR3aa: CASSPFAVAGGNNEQFF
CDR3nt: TGCGCCAGCAGCCCCTTTGCGGTAGCGGGAGGGAACAATGAGCAGTTCTTC
len: 17
d_gene: TRBD2
j_gene: TRBJ2-1
abundance: NA
v_gene: TRBV5-1

CDR3aa: CASSFFGTEQFF
CDR3nt: TGTGCCAGCAGTTTCTTCGGGACAGAGCAGTTCTTC
len: 12
d_gene: NA
j_gene: TRBJ2-1
abundance: NA
v_gene: TRBV27

CDR3aa: CASSQEFPGQGARETQYF
CDR3nt: TGCGCCAGCAGCCAAGAATTCCCGGGGCAGGGGGCCCGGGAGACCCAGTACTTC
len: 18
d_gene: TRBD1
j_gene: TRBJ2-5
abundance: NA
v_gene: TRBV4-1

CDR3aa: CASSYADRAGTNGYTF
CDR3nt: TGTGCCAGCAGTTACGCGGACAGGGCGGGAACCAATGGCTACACCTTC
len: 16
d_gene: TRBD1
j_gene: TRBJ1-2
abundance: NA
v_gene: TRBV6-5

CDR3aa: CASSLYGVGGELFF
CDR3nt: TGCGCCAGCAGCTTGTACGGGGTTGGCGGGGAGCTGTTTTTT
len: 14
d_gene: NA
j_gene: TRBJ2-2
abundance: few
v_gene: TRBV5-1

CDR3aa: CASSFIRGTLTEAFF
CDR3nt: TGTGCCAGCAGCTTTATCAGGGGGACCTTGACTGAAGCTTTCTTT
len: 15
d_gene: TRBD1
j_gene: TRBJ1-1
abundance: NA
v_gene: TRBV13

CDR3aa: CASSPPGQGFNEQFF
CDR3nt: TGTGCCAGCAGTCCCCCGGGACAGGGGTTCAATGAGCAGTTCTTC
len: 15
d_gene: TRBD1
j_gene: TRBJ2-1
abundance: NA
v_gene: TRBV28

CDR3aa: CASSLIGEGVGETQYF
CDR3nt: TGTGCCAGCAGTTTAATCGGGGAGGGCGTTGGGGAGACCCAGTACTTC
len: 16
d_gene: TRBD2
j_gene: TRBJ2-5
abundance: NA
v_gene: TRBV28

CDR3aa: CASSLGVMNTGELFF
CDR3nt: TGTGCCAGCAGCTTGGGAGTTATGAACACCGGGGAGCTGTTTTTT
len: 15
d_gene: NA
j_gene: TRBJ2-2
abundance: NA
v_gene: TRBV5-6

CDR3aa: CASSTRHLSGTAKGANVLTF
CDR3nt: TGTGCCAGCAGCACGAGACACTTAAGCGGGACTGCCAAAGGGGCCAACGTCCTGACTTTC
len: 20
d_gene: TRBD2
j_gene: TRBJ2-6
abundance: few
v_gene: TRBV28

CDR3aa: CASSSGQGETQYF
CDR3nt: TGCGCCAGCAGCTCCGGACAGGGAGAGACCCAGTACTTC
len: 13
d_gene: TRBD1
j_gene: TRBJ2-5
abundance: NA
v_gene: TRBV5-1

CDR3aa: CASSSLQGSYEQYF
CDR3nt: TGTGCCAGCAGCTCCCTGCAGGGGTCCTACGAGCAGTACTTC
len: 14
d_gene: NA
j_gene: TRBJ2-7
abundance: NA
v_gene: TRBV7-8

CDR3aa: CASSIGLPYEQYF
CDR3nt: TGTGCCAGTAGTATAGGACTACCCTACGAGCAGTACTTC
len: 13
d_gene: NA
j_gene: TRBJ2-7
abundance: NA
v_gene: TRBV19

CDR3aa: CAISDSHQPQHF
CDR3nt: TGTGCCATCAGTGACTCTCATCAGCCCCAGCATTTT
len: 12
d_gene: NA
j_gene: TRBJ1-5
abundance: few
v_gene: TRBV10-3

CDR3aa: CASSFPEVYGYTF
CDR3nt: TGTGCCAGCAGTTTCCCGGAGGTCTATGGCTACACCTTC
len: 13
d_gene: NA
j_gene: TRBJ1-2
abundance: NA
v_gene: TRBV28

CDR3aa: CSVDRFGGLADTQYF
CDR3nt: TGCAGCGTTGATCGATTTGGGGGCCTGGCAGATACGCAGTATTTT
len: 15
d_gene: NA
j_gene: TRBJ2-3
abundance: NA
v_gene: TRBV29-1

CDR3aa: CASSDRDRGRFWGYTF
CDR3nt: TGTGCCAGCAGTGACCGGGACAGGGGGCGCTTCTGGGGCTACACCTTC
len: 16
d_gene: TRBD1
j_gene: TRBJ1-2
abundance: NA
v_gene: TRBV28

CDR3aa: CASSSWQGLYEQETQYF
CDR3nt: TGTGCCAGCAGTTCTTGGCAGGGCCTATACGAACAAGAGACCCAGTACTTC
len: 17
d_gene: NA
j_gene: TRBJ2-5
abundance: medium-sized
v_gene: TRBV28

CDR3aa: CASSDRGNTIYF
CDR3nt: TGTGCCAGCTCGGACAGGGGAAACACCATATATTTT
len: 12
d_gene: TRBD1
j_gene: TRBJ1-3
abundance: few
v_gene: TRBV2

CDR3aa: CASSYQTSGRETQYF
CDR3nt: TGTGCCAGCAGTTATCAGACTAGCGGGAGAGAGACCCAGTACTTC
len: 15
d_gene: TRBD2
j_gene: TRBJ2-5
abundance: few
v_gene: TRBV6-6

CDR3aa: CASAGRGRGMLSNQPQHF
CDR3nt: TGTGCCAGCGCGGGTAGGGGACGGGGGATGCTTAGCAATCAGCCCCAGCATTTT
len: 18
d_gene: NA
j_gene: TRBJ1-5
abundance: NA
v_gene: TRBV2

CDR3aa: CASSQDSSGGLGQFF
CDR3nt: TGTGCCAGCAGCCAAGATTCATCGGGTGGTCTGGGGCAGTTCTTC
len: 15
d_gene: NA
j_gene: TRBJ2-1
abundance: few
v_gene: TRBV14

CDR3aa: CASSPVSGGDYEQYF
CDR3nt: TGTGCCAGCTCACCAGTTAGCGGAGGGGACTACGAGCAGTACTTC
len: 15
d_gene: NA
j_gene: TRBJ2-7
abundance: few
v_gene: TRBV18

CDR3aa: CASSGSGLAGVGETQYF
CDR3nt: TGTGCCAGCAGCGGATCCGGACTAGCGGGAGTAGGAGAGACCCAGTACTTC
len: 17
d_gene: TRBD2
j_gene: TRBJ2-5
abundance: NA
v_gene: TRBV9

CDR3aa: CASRPVTRSYEQYF
CDR3nt: TGTGCCAGCAGACCAGTGACACGCTCCTACGAGCAGTACTTC
len: 14
d_gene: NA
j_gene: TRBJ2-7
abundance: few
v_gene: TRBV2

CDR3aa: CASSLLRTAVAGYTF
CDR3nt: TGTGCCAGCAGCTTGTTGCGGACAGCCGTCGCTGGCTACACCTTC
len: 15
d_gene: NA
j_gene: TRBJ1-2
abundance: NA
v_gene: TRBV5-5

CDR3aa: CASSFGANSPLHF
CDR3nt: TGTGCCAGCAGCTTTGGGGCAAATTCACCCCTCCACTTT
len: 13
d_gene: NA
j_gene: TRBJ1-6
abundance: few
v_gene: TRBV7-9

CDR3aa: CATWSGTVGEQYF
CDR3nt: TGTGCCACCTGGTCCGGGACAGTTGGCGAGCAGTACTTC
len: 13
d_gene: TRBD1
j_gene: TRBJ2-7
abundance: few
v_gene: TRBV6-1

CDR3aa: CASSPMRERWVEQFF
CDR3nt: TGTGCCAGCAGCCCAATGAGGGAACGATGGGTAGAGCAGTTCTTC
len: 15
d_gene: NA
j_gene: TRBJ2-1
abundance: NA
v_gene: TRBV7-8

CDR3aa: CASSEARGYQETQYF
CDR3nt: TGTGCCAGCAGTGAAGCCAGGGGGTACCAAGAGACCCAGTACTTC
len: 15
d_gene: TRBD1
j_gene: TRBJ2-5
abundance: NA
v_gene: TRBV2

CDR3aa: CASSPAGNTEAFF
CDR3nt: TGTGCCAGCAGCCCGGCAGGGAACACTGAAGCTTTCTTT
len: 13
d_gene: NA
j_gene: TRBJ1-1
abundance: few
v_gene: TRBV7-2

CDR3aa: CASSFALVSGSPYNEQFF
CDR3nt: TGTGCCAGCAGTTTCGCCCTCGTTAGCGGGAGCCCCTACAATGAGCAGTTCTTC
len: 18
d_gene: TRBD2
j_gene: TRBJ2-1
abundance: few
v_gene: TRBV27

CDR3aa: CASRTGDNEQFF
CDR3nt: TGTGCCAGCCGGACAGGGGACAATGAGCAGTTCTTC
len: 12
d_gene: TRBD1
j_gene: TRBJ2-1
abundance: NA
v_gene: TRBV18

CDR3aa: CASTLGGGAYEQYF
CDR3nt: TGTGCCAGCACCCTCGGTGGCGGTGCCTACGAGCAGTACTTC
len: 14
d_gene: NA
j_gene: TRBJ2-7
abundance: few
v_gene: TRBV28

CDR3aa: CASNRVSYNEQFF
CDR3nt: TGTGCCAGCAATCGGGTCTCCTACAATGAGCAGTTCTTC
len: 13
d_gene: NA
j_gene: TRBJ2-1
abundance: few
v_gene: TRBV28

CDR3aa: CASSQDRNYGYTF
CDR3nt: TGTGCCAGTAGTCAGGACAGGAACTATGGCTACACCTTC
len: 13
d_gene: TRBD1
j_gene: TRBJ1-2
abundance: NA
v_gene: TRBV19

CDR3aa: CAISAGVRNGYTF
CDR3nt: TGTGCCATCAGTGCAGGGGTTCGGAATGGCTACACCTTC
len: 13
d_gene: NA
j_gene: TRBJ1-2
abundance: few
v_gene: TRBV10-3

CDR3aa: CASSLRTDTQYF
CDR3nt: TGTGCCAGCAGCCTTCGTACAGATACGCAGTATTTT
len: 12
d_gene: NA
j_gene: TRBJ2-3
abundance: NA
v_gene: TRBV28

CDR3aa: CASSAQGAGANVLTF
CDR3nt: TGTGCCAGCAGCGCACAGGGGGCTGGGGCCAACGTCCTGACTTTC
len: 15
d_gene: TRBD1
j_gene: TRBJ2-6
abundance: few
v_gene: TRBV7-3

CDR3aa: CASSTTQLSYEQYF
CDR3nt: TGCGCCAGCAGCACTACCCAACTCTCCTACGAGCAGTACTTC
len: 14
d_gene: NA
j_gene: TRBJ2-7
abundance: NA
v_gene: TRBV7-2

CDR3aa: CASSLGSGTRFYEQFF
CDR3nt: TGTGCCAGCAGCTTAGGATCCGGGACTAGGTTCTATGAGCAGTTCTTC
len: 16
d_gene: TRBD2
j_gene: TRBJ2-1
abundance: few
v_gene: TRBV7-2

CDR3aa: CASSARTGGSYNEQFF
CDR3nt: TGTGCCAGCAGCGCCCGGACAGGGGGCTCCTACAATGAGCAGTTCTTC
len: 16
d_gene: TRBD1
j_gene: TRBJ2-1
abundance: few
v_gene: TRBV9

CDR3aa: CASTTGQGTDTQYF
CDR3nt: TGTGCCAGCACGACCGGACAGGGCACAGATACGCAGTATTTT
len: 14
d_gene: TRBD1
j_gene: TRBJ2-3
abundance: NA
v_gene: TRBV6-1

CDR3aa: CASSVAPGQGNTEAFF
CDR3nt: TGTGCCAGCAGCGTAGCTCCGGGACAGGGGAACACTGAAGCTTTCTTT
len: 16
d_gene: TRBD1
j_gene: TRBJ1-1
abundance: NA
v_gene: TRBV9

CDR3aa: CAISETASYNEQFF
CDR3nt: TGTGCCATCAGTGAGACAGCATCCTACAATGAGCAGTTCTTC
len: 14
d_gene: NA
j_gene: TRBJ2-1
abundance: NA
v_gene: TRBV10-3

CDR3aa: CASNGQGLRPQHF
CDR3nt: TGTGCCAGCAACGGACAGGGCTTGAGGCCCCAGCATTTT
len: 13
d_gene: TRBD1
j_gene: TRBJ1-5
abundance: NA
v_gene: TRBV6-6

CDR3aa: CASSFGQGYGYTF
CDR3nt: TGTGCCAGCAGCTTCGGGCAGGGCTATGGCTACACCTTC
len: 13
d_gene: NA
j_gene: TRBJ1-2
abundance: NA
v_gene: TRBV7-8

CDR3aa: CATSRGQFNTEAFF
CDR3nt: TGTGCCACCAGCAGAGGACAGTTTAACACTGAAGCTTTCTTT
len: 14
d_gene: NA
j_gene: TRBJ1-1
abundance: few
v_gene: TRBV15